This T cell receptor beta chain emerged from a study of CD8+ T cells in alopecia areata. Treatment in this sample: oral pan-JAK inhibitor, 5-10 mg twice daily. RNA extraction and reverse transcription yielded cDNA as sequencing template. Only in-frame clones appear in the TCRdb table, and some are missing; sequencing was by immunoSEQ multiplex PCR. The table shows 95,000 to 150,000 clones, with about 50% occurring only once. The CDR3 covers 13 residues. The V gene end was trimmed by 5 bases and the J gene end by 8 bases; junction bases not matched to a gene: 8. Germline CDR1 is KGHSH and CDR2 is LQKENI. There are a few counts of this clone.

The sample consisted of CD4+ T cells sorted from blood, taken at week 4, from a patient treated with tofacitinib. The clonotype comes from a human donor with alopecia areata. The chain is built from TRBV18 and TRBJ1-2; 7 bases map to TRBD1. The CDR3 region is CASSSDREGGYTF. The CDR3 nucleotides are TGTGCCAGCTCATCCGACAGGGAAGGCGGCTACACCTTC.